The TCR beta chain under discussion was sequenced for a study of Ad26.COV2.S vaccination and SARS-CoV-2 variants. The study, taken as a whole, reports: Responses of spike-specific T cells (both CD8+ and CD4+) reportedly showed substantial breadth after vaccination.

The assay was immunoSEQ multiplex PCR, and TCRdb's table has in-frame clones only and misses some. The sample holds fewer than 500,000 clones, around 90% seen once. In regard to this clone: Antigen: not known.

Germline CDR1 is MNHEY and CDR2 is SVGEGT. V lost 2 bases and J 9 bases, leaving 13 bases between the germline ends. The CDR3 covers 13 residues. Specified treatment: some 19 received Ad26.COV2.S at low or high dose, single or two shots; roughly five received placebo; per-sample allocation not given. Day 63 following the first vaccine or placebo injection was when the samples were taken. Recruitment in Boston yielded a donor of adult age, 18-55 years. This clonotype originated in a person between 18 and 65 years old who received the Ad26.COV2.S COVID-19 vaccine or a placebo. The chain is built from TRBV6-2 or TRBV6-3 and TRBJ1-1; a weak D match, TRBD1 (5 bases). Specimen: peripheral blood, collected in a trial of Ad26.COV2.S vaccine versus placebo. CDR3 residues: CASSYNWKGKAFF. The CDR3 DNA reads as TGTGCCAGCAGTTACAATTGGAAGGGGAAAGCTTTCTTT.